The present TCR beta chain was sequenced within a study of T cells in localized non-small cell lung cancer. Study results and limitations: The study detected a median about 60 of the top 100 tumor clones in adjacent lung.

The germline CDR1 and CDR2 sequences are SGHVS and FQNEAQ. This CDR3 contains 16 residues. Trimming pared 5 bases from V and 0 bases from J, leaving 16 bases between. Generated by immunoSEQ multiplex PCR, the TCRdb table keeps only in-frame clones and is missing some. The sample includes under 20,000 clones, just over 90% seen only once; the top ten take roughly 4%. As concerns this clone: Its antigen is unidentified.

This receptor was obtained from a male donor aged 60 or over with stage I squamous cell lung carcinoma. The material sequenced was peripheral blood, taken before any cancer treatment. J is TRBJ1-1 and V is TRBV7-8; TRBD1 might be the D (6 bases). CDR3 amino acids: CASSRTEVSLNTEAFF. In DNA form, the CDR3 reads TGTGCCAGCAGCCGGACAGAAGTTTCCTTGAACACTGAAGCTTTCTTT.